One and the same sample provided the 19 T cell receptor beta chains below, sequenced in a study of response to subunit inactivated influenza vaccine. A single record per CDR3 protein comes from TCRdb applying MiXCR to the RT-PCR reads. The table records about 570,000 distinct CDR3 sequences, roughly 10% of them present only once. Sequenced material: PBMCs from blood, taken on the day of vaccination. Receptors originate from a man aged 45-65 years who received an inactivated influenza vaccine.

Only a few counts were recorded for this clonotype. V usage is TRBV29-1 and J usage is TRBJ2-2; either TRBD1 or TRBD2 may fit D (5 bases each). Trimming cost V 4 bases and J 6 bases, with 9 bases left between them. The CDR3 length is 12 residues. Germline lookup yields CDR1 SQVTM and CDR2 ANQGSEA. The CDR3 bases are TGCAGCGTTGGACGAGGGGCCGGGGAGCTGTTTTTT. Its protein product is CSVGRGAGELFF.

This clonotype was observed at least ten times. CDR3 sequence reads: CASSLAGNNEQFF. DNA of the CDR3: TGTGCCAGCAGCTTAGCTGGGAACAATGAGCAGTTCTTC. The chain combines TRBV7-9 with TRBJ2-1; D gene uncertain. The CDR3 is 13 residues long. V shed 0 bases and J shed 5 bases, with 5 bases lying between them. Germline CDR1 is SEHNR and CDR2 is FQNEAQ (reference sequence).

V is TRBV5-1 and J is TRBJ2-5, with 9 bases fitting TRBD1. Germline CDR1 reads SGHRS; CDR2 reads YFSETQ. The CDR3 has 15 residues. The V gene end was trimmed by 4 bases and the J gene end by 4 bases; junction bases not matched to a gene: 8. CDR3 in amino acids: CASSARTGEAETQYF. In DNA, the CDR3 is TGCGCCAGCAGCGCCCGGACAGGGGAAGCAGAGACCCAGTACTTC.

The rearrangement links TRBV25-1 to TRBJ2-3, with 8 positions matching TRBD2. V trimming: 3 bases; J trimming: 2 bases; junction bases outside the gene matches: 4. CDR1 is MGHDK, CDR2 SYGVNS, per germline. The CDR3 is made up of 15 amino acids. CDR3 sequence: CASSDSSGYTDTQYF. CDR3 DNA sequence: TGTGCCAGCAGTGATTCTAGCGGGTACACAGATACGCAGTATTTT.

This clonotype was counted a few times. The gene calls are TRBV2 and TRBJ2-7; D uncertain. The CDR3 loop spans 12 amino acids. Deletions cut 8 bases from V and 2 bases from J, with 10 bases between. Looked up from germline, CDR1 is SNHLY and CDR2 is FYNNEI. CDR3 nucleotides: TGTGCCAGCGCCGCCGGCCCCTACGAGCAGTACTTC. Translated: CASAAGPYEQYF.

This chain uses TRBV5-1 with TRBJ2-1; possible D gene TRBD2, 6 bases. CDR3 length: 15 residues. Germline V gene lookup returns CDR1 SGHRS and CDR2 YFSETQ. V dropped 0 bases and J dropped 6 bases, with 13 bases sitting between them. CDR3 sequence reads: CASSLVGTHSNEQFF. In DNA, the CDR3 is TGCGCCAGCAGCTTGGTCGGGACTCACAGCAATGAGCAGTTCTTC.

This clonotype was observed many times. This chain connects TRBV27 to TRBJ2-2; TRBD1 might be the D (6 bases). The V end was cut by 6 bases, the J end by 5 bases, with 10 bases between. The CDR3 length is 13 residues. The germline gives CDR1 MNHEY, CDR2 SMNVEV (reference sequence). This chain's CDR3 is CASSFDRTGELFF. DNA of the CDR3: TGTGCCAGCAGCTTCGACAGGACCGGGGAGCTGTTTTTT.

The gene calls are TRBV29-1 and TRBJ2-3; either TRBD1 or TRBD2 may supply D (5 bases each). V lost 3 bases, J lost 1 base, and 14 bases lay in between. The CDR3 is 15 residues long. Germline CDR1 and CDR2: SQVTM and ANQGSEA. CDR3 in DNA: TGCAGCGTTGACAGGGACGGCCATCGCACAGATACGCAGTATTTT. Protein sequence: CSVDRDGHRTDTQYF.

This clonotype was seen repeatedly, ten times or more. The chain uses TRBV29-1 and TRBJ1-1; 7 nucleotides match TRBD1. Germline V gene lookup returns CDR1 SQVTM and CDR2 ANQGSEA. J lost 5 bases, V lost 7 bases, and 13 bases had no gene match. There are 14 residues in the CDR3. The CDR3 coding sequence is TGCAGCGCCCGAGTCCGGACAGGTGGGACTGAAGCTTTCTTT. Protein sequence: CSARVRTGGTEAFF. Filled out from reference TRBV29-1 and TRBJ1-1, the complete variable domain reads SAVISQKPSRDICQRGTSLTIQCQVDSQVTMMFWYRQQPGQSLTLIATANQGSEATYESGFVIDKFPISRPNLTFSTLTVSNMSPEDSSIYLCSARVRTGGTEAFFGQGTRLTVV.

This chain uses TRBV10-3 with TRBJ2-1; 12 positions agree with TRBD2. The germline V gene has CDR1 ENHRY and CDR2 SYGVKD. Trimming took 5 bases from V and 1 from J; bases not matched to a gene: 12. This CDR3 comprises 19 residues. The CDR3: CAISKLAGGMKTSYNEQFF. DNA for the CDR3: TGTGCCATCAGTAAGCTAGCGGGAGGGATGAAGACTTCCTACAATGAGCAGTTCTTC.

V usage is TRBV7-2 and J usage is TRBJ2-7, with D perhaps assigned TRBD1 or TRBD2 (5 bases each). V was clipped by 3 bases and J by 4 bases, with 16 bases between them. The V gene's germline CDR1 is SGHTA and CDR2 FQGNSA. This CDR3 spans 15 amino acids. The CDR3 protein is CASSFRDARLYEQYF. The CDR3 DNA is TGTGCCAGCAGCTTCCGGGACGCCCGATTGTACGAGCAGTACTTC.

This chain connects TRBV3-1 to TRBJ2-1, with D tentatively TRBD1 or TRBD2 (6 bases each). V was shortened by 0 bases and J by 9 bases, with 18 bases between the two germline ends. Germline CDR1 is LGHDT and CDR2 is YNNKEL (reference sequence). This CDR3 contains 16 residues. Here the CDR3 DNA reads TGTGCCAGCAGCCAAGAGCCCGGGGGCGTAAAAGGTGAGCAGTTCTTC. Encoded protein: CASSQEPGGVKGEQFF.

V gene TRBV30 combines with J gene TRBJ2-7; 10 positions match TRBD2. The CDR3 consists of 14 residues. J lost 4 bases, V lost 0 bases, and 3 bases had no gene match. Germline values: CDR1 GTSNPN, CDR2 SVGIG (reference sequence). The CDR3 loop is CAWSVGTSEYEQYF. The CDR3 DNA reads as TGTGCCTGGAGTGTGGGGACTAGCGAGTACGAGCAGTACTTC.

This clonotype appeared a single time. The V call is TRBV3-2, the J call TRBJ2-1; TRBD2, as called in the table, went unchecked against the DNA. TRBV3-2 is deemed a pseudogene. The CDR3 has 18 residues. CDR3 DNA sequence: TGTGCCCTCTGTTTAGCTGGGGCGGGAGCCCGCTCCTACAATGAGCAGTTCTTC. Encoded protein: CALCLAGAGARSYNEQFF.

This clonotype was detected only a few times. This chain joins TRBV7-8 and TRBJ2-3; 12 bases are a match to TRBD1. The J segment lost 3 bases and the V segment lost 4 bases, leaving 5 bases of the junction unmatched. Germline values: CDR1 SGHVS, CDR2 FQNEAQ. The CDR3 totals 16 residues. CDR3 sequence: CASSSVGQGATDTQYF. The CDR3 DNA reads TGTGCCAGCAGCTCGGTGGGACAGGGGGCAACAGATACGCAGTATTTT. Together with reference TRBV7-8 and TRBJ2-3, the CDR3 gives the full variable domain: GAGVSQSPRYKVAKRGQDVALRCDPISGHVSLFWYQQALGQGPEFLTYFQNEAQLDKSGLPSDRFFAERPEGSVSTLKIQRTQQEDSAVYLCASSSVGQGATDTQYFGPGTRLTVL.

This clonotype was seen repeatedly, ten times or more. The V call is TRBV5-1, the J call TRBJ2-7; 7 bases are shared with TRBD1. The CDR3 has 15 residues. V trimming: 0 bases; J trimming: 5 bases; junction bases outside the gene matches: 8. The germline V gene has CDR1 SGHRS and CDR2 YFSETQ. CDR3 sequence: CASSLDGHRGNEQYF. CDR3 in DNA: TGCGCCAGCAGCTTGGACGGGCACAGGGGTAACGAGCAGTACTTC.

The chain joins TRBV4-2 to TRBJ2-7; TRBD1 agrees at 9 bases. The CDR3 totals 14 residues. Trimming cost V 7 bases and J 2 bases; bases outside gene matches: 6. CDR1 LGHNA and CDR2 YNFKEQ come from the germline V gene. CDR3 in DNA: TGTGCCAGCAAACTCACAGGGGGCCCCTACGAGCAGTACTTC. Its translation: CASKLTGGPYEQYF.

The chain combines TRBV4-3 with TRBJ2-7, with 7 bases aligning to TRBD1. Germline-derived CDR1 and CDR2 are LGHNA and YSLEER. V lost 0 bases to trimming and J lost 3 bases; unmatched junction nucleotides: 2. This CDR3 contains 14 residues. The CDR3, as DNA: TGCGCCAGCAGCCAAGATACAGGGGACTACGAGCAGTACTTC. Protein: CASSQDTGDYEQYF.

CDR3 sequence: CSARYWAREQYF. The DNA of the CDR3 is TGCAGTGCTAGATATTGGGCGCGGGAGCAGTACTTC. The rearrangement joins TRBV20-1 to TRBJ2-7, with no clear D. V was pared by 2 bases and J by 7 bases, with 12 bases between. Germline-derived CDR1 and CDR2 are DFQATT and SNEGSKA (reference sequence). The CDR3 is 12 amino acids.